This entry features one T cell receptor beta chain sequence. Its matching antigen is unknown. This entry belongs to a study of post-analysis software for immune sequencing data. Regarding the study as a whole: With TRBV5-6, TRBV5-1 and TRBV20-1 included, 4 to 6 TRBV segments were more frequent in patients than in controls. Controls showed significantly higher normalized Chao1 diversity than did multiple sclerosis patients. Co-batched samples clustered tightly together by F measure.

The V gene lost 7 bases and the J gene lost 6 bases, with 16 bases spanning the gap. From germline, CDR1 is MNHEY and CDR2 SVGEGT. The CDR3 has 13 amino acids. Unique-molecular-identifier-tagged TCR beta cDNA libraries were used. A single record per CDR3 protein comes from TCRdb applying MiXCR to the PCR reads. This table holds hundreds of thousands of distinct CDR3 sequences, about 27% found once. The TCR sequence derives from a girl aged 10-17 years with multiple sclerosis. Material for sequencing was blood. This sequence joins TRBV6-2 or TRBV6-3 and TRBJ2-7; D perhaps matches TRBD2 (6 bases). The CDR3 reads CASTYGTAGEQYF. The CDR3 bases are TGTGCCAGCACCTATGGGACTGCGGGCGAGCAGTACTTC.